The next 11 T cell receptor beta chains were all read from a single sample in a study of blood T cell repertoires in COVID-19. Here immunoSEQ multiplex PCR was the method, and the copy in TCRdb shows in-frame clones only, minus some. The sample has about 210,000 clones, 83% seen once. The source material was peripheral blood. These receptors were taken from a woman aged 40-49 years with active or convalescent COVID-19.

The chain uses TRBV7-9 and TRBJ2-7; 12 positions agree with TRBD1. With 5 bases clipped from V and 4 bases from J, the junction kept 6 bases outside the gene matches. The CDR3 runs to 15 residues. Germline values: CDR1 SEHNR, CDR2 FQNEAQ (reference sequence). The chain's CDR3 is CASSTGTGGRYEQYF. The CDR3 DNA reads TGTGCCAGCAGCACGGGGACAGGGGGCAGGTACGAGCAGTACTTC.

This sequence joins TRBV24-1 and TRBJ2-7, with 7 bases matching TRBD2. Unmatched junction bases numbered 4, after V lost 3 bases and J lost 0 bases. The CDR3 length is 15 residues. Germline CDR1 is KGHDR and CDR2 is SFDVKD. As DNA, the CDR3 is TGTGCCACCAGTGATCCCGGGGGGAGCTCCTACGAGCAGTACTTC. It specifies CATSDPGGSSYEQYF.

The J gene is TRBJ1-5, the V gene TRBV5-4; D unresolved. V was cut by 4 bases and J by 5 bases, with 16 bases left in between. In germline, CDR1 is SGHNT, CDR2 YYREEE (reference sequence). This CDR3 region has 15 residues. CDR3 protein: CASSPLAGSDQPQHF. The CDR3 DNA reads as TGTGCCAGCAGCCCTCTGGCGGGATCCGATCAGCCCCAGCATTTT. The full variable domain, in which reference TRBV5-4 and TRBJ1-5 provide the parts outside the CDR3, is ETGVTQSPTHLIKTRGQQVTLRCSSQSGHNTVSWYQQALGQGPQFIFQYYREEENGRGNFPPRFSGLQFPNYSSELNVNALELDDSALYLCASSPLAGSDQPQHFGDGTRLSIL.

V and J are TRBV19 and TRBJ2-1, with TRBD2 identical over 9 bases. Unmatched junction bases numbered 5, after V lost 1 base and J lost 4 bases. The CDR3 spans 16 residues. Germline CDR1 is LNHDA and CDR2 is SQIVND (reference sequence). The CDR3 bases are TGTGCCAGTAGTATAGGGGGTAGCGGGGGATACAATGAGCAGTTCTTC. This gives the protein CASSIGGSGGYNEQFF.

The CDR3 loop is CAWSVGTGEGYTF. In DNA, the CDR3 is TGTGCCTGGAGTGTAGGGACAGGGGAAGGCTACACCTTC. The gene calls are TRBV30 and TRBJ1-2; 10 bases agree with TRBD1. J was trimmed by 8 bases and V by 0 bases; bases with no gene match: 3. The CDR3 totals 13 residues. Germline CDR1 and CDR2: GTSNPN and SVGIG (reference sequence).

This rearrangement joins TRBV2 to TRBJ2-1, with 9 bases aligning to TRBD2. The J segment lost 8 bases and the V segment lost 7 bases, leaving 12 bases of the junction unmatched. Germline V gene data show CDR1 as SNHLY and CDR2 as FYNNEI. The CDR3 is 15 amino acids. The CDR3 is CASTQTRGGADEQFF. Here the CDR3 DNA reads TGTGCCAGCACCCAAACTCGCGGGGGGGCCGATGAGCAGTTCTTC.

The V gene is TRBV7-3, the J gene TRBJ2-1; 7 bases map to TRBD2. V gave up 1 base and J gave up 6 bases; unmatched junction bases: 15. This CDR3 has 18 amino acids. The germline CDR1 and CDR2 sequences are SGHTA and FQGTGA. CDR3 amino acids: CASSLIPFASGHRNEQFF. The DNA for the CDR3 is TGTGCCAGCAGCTTAATCCCTTTTGCTAGCGGCCACCGCAATGAGCAGTTCTTC. Together with reference TRBV7-3 and TRBJ2-1, the CDR3 gives the full variable domain: GAGVSQTPSNKVTEKGKYVELRCDPISGHTALYWYRQSLGQGPEFLIYFQGTGAADDSGLPNDRFFAVRPEGSVSTLKIQRTERGDSAVYLCASSLIPFASGHRNEQFFGPGTRLTVL.

This clone was counted only a few times. The chain carries TRBV5-1 and TRBJ1-1; 10 bases map to TRBD1. After removal of 4 bases from V and 3 bases from J, the junction contained 9 bases not matched to a gene. CDR1 and CDR2 from the germline V gene are SGHRS and YFSETQ. CDR3 length: 16 amino acids. As DNA, the CDR3 is TGCGCCAGCAGCCTAGGGACAGGGGTAGGAGACACTGAAGCTTTCTTT. Translating gives CASSLGTGVGDTEAFF.

The chain has TRBV15 and TRBJ2-3; D might be TRBD2 (5 bases). Germline CDR1 LNHNV, CDR2 YYDKDF (reference sequence). Trimming cost V 0 bases and J 1 base, with 8 bases left between them. The CDR3 is 15 amino acids. CDR3 region: CATSRDLGGTDTQYF. The CDR3 region has the DNA TGTGCCACCAGCAGAGATCTGGGAGGCACAGATACGCAGTATTTT.

The chain couples TRBV3-1 (or the pseudogene TRBV3-2) to TRBJ2-3; no clear D. The germline V and J ends were trimmed by 11 bases and 11 bases, with 14 bases remaining between them. Germline assignment: CDR1 LGHDT and CDR2 YNNKEL (reference sequence). The CDR3 consists of 10 residues. DNA for the CDR3: TGTGCCGCCAATCGATATAGGCAGTATTTT. Protein sequence: CAANRYRQYF.

This chain joins TRBV7-8 and TRBJ1-1; D possibly corresponds to TRBD1 (6 bases). The CDR3 covers 14 residues. CDR1 is SGHVS and CDR2 is FQNEAQ in the germline V gene. The V and J ends lost 5 bases and 6 bases respectively, with 16 bases between them. The CDR3 bases are TGTGCCAGCAGCCCGGACAGCCAGAAAGCTGAAGCTTTCTTT. This sequence encodes CASSPDSQKAEAFF. The full variable domain, with the rest looked up from reference TRBV7-8 and TRBJ1-1, is GAGVSQSPRYKVAKRGQDVALRCDPISGHVSLFWYQQALGQGPEFLTYFQNEAQLDKSGLPSDRFFAERPEGSVSTLKIQRTQQEDSAVYLCASSPDSQKAEAFFGQGTRLTVV.